This passage covers 10 T cell receptor beta chains from one sample sequenced in a study of blood T cell repertoires in COVID-19. Only in-frame clones appear in the TCRdb table, and some are missing; sequencing was by immunoSEQ multiplex PCR. This sample carries about 19,000 clones, over 80% of them seen once, and the ten largest clones take 3.2%. Sequenced input: peripheral blood. These receptors all stem from a human donor in a cohort sampled during active COVID-19.

The chain uses TRBV7-9 and TRBJ2-7; 7 bases are a match to TRBD1. Germline V gene sequence: CDR1 SEHNR, CDR2 FQNEAQ (reference sequence). The CDR3 runs to 16 residues. After removal of 2 bases from V and 2 bases from J, the junction contained 9 bases not matched to a gene. CDR3 sequence: CASSLTFGDRAYEQYF. The CDR3 DNA reads TGTGCCAGCAGCTTAACTTTTGGGGACAGAGCCTACGAGCAGTACTTC.

This chain links TRBV11-3 with TRBJ2-7, with TRBD1 identical over 8 bases. Germline CDR1 SGHNT, CDR2 YENEEA. Losses at the gene ends were 5 bases for V and 2 bases for J; bases not matched to a gene: 5. The CDR3 extends over 14 amino acids. CDR3 residues: CASSTRTGPYEQYF. For the CDR3, the DNA is TGTGCCAGCAGCACCAGGACAGGGCCCTACGAGCAGTACTTC.

The rearrangement uses TRBV5-5 and TRBJ1-1, with 10 bases lining up with TRBD1. This CDR3 is built from 15 residues. Germline lookup yields CDR1 SGHKS and CDR2 YYEKEE (reference sequence). The ends lost 4 bases at V and 0 bases at J; junction bases unmatched: 3. The CDR3 loop reads CASSATGGMNTEAFF. CDR3 coding DNA: TGTGCCAGCAGCGCGACAGGGGGCATGAACACTGAAGCTTTCTTT.

V usage is TRBV7-2 and J usage is TRBJ1-2; TRBD1 matches 7 bases. With V trimmed by 1 base and J by 2 bases, 4 bases remained unmatched. CDR1 and CDR2 (germline): SGHTA, FQGNSA. CDR3 length: 15 amino acids. DNA of the CDR3: TGTGCCAGCAGCTTAGAGACAGGGAACAACTATGGCTACACCTTC. Encoded protein: CASSLETGNNYGYTF. Variable domain in full (rest from reference TRBV7-2 and TRBJ1-2): GAGVSQSPSNKVTEKGKDVELRCDPISGHTALYWYRQSLGQGLEFLIYFQGNSAPDKSGLPSDRFSAERTGGSVSTLTIQRTQQEDSAVYLCASSLETGNNYGYTFGSGTRLTVV.

The V call is TRBV3-1 (or the pseudogene TRBV3-2), the J call TRBJ1-2, with unresolved D. Germline CDR1 reads LGHDT; CDR2 reads YNNKEL (reference sequence). The CDR3 spans 15 residues. V gave up 5 bases and J gave up 8 bases, with 21 bases separating them. CDR3 protein: CASSFRTTGSGGYTF. The CDR3 DNA is TGTGCCAGCAGCTTTCGTACCACGGGGTCCGGCGGCTACACCTTC.

CDR3 region: CASSAERQKRAFF. The CDR3 region has the DNA TGTGCCAGTAGTGCGGAGAGGCAAAAGCGAGCTTTCTTT. The chain links TRBV19 to TRBJ1-1; D is uncertain. CDR3 size: 13 residues. Per the germline V gene, CDR1 is LNHDA and CDR2 is SQIVND (reference sequence). Between the trimmed V and J ends, which lost 5 bases and 10 bases, there was a span of 17 bases.

The chain is built from TRBV20-1 and TRBJ1-1; D not resolved. Trimming shortened V by 7 bases and J by 6 bases, and 12 bases separated the two germline ends. The CDR3 totals 11 residues. Germline-derived CDR1 and CDR2 are DFQATT and SNEGSKA (reference sequence). The CDR3 is CSGEGGPEAFF. The CDR3 region has the DNA TGCAGTGGGGAGGGAGGGCCTGAAGCTTTCTTT.

The gene calls are TRBV2 and TRBJ1-5; D possibly corresponds to TRBD1 (5 bases). Germline V lookup: CDR1 SNHLY, CDR2 FYNNEI. CDR3 size: 15 residues. V lost 8 bases to trimming and J lost 3 bases, with 17 bases between them. The CDR3 DNA reads as TGTGCCAGCCATGAAGGAGACAGAGCCAATCAGCCCCAGCATTTT. Its translation: CASHEGDRANQPQHF.

The chain links TRBV6-5 to TRBJ1-5; 10 bases fit TRBD1. The ends lost 6 bases at V and 7 bases at J; junction bases unmatched: 3. Germline loops: CDR1 MNHEY, CDR2 SVGAGI. This CDR3 is 13 amino acids long. The CDR3 DNA follows: TGTGCCAGCAGGACAGGGGGCGGGCAGCCCCAGCATTTT. It translates to CASRTGGGQPQHF.

The rearrangement uses TRBV28 and TRBJ1-1, with D uncertain. Germline V gives CDR1 MDHEN, CDR2 SYDVKM. CDR3 length equals 15 residues. With 5 bases removed from V and 4 bases from J, the gap between germline ends came to 17 bases. CDR3 bases: TGTGCCAGCAGTACCCCGAGAGGGCCGGGCACTGAAGCTTTCTTT. This translates into CASSTPRGPGTEAFF.